The present entry profiles one T cell receptor (beta chain) with its context. What it recognizes is unknown. V shed 7 bases and J shed 5 bases, with 14 bases lying between them. This CDR3 comprises 13 residues. Germline-derived CDR1 and CDR2 are ENHRY and SYGVKD. These data come from a study of T cell responses to AZD1222 COVID-19 vaccine. Study-wide results and caveats: The repertoires were collected only after the peak T cell response. The reported proportion of spike-specific TCRs targeting unmutated variant regions was nearly half. Breadth and depth of Spike-specific TCRs rose after two AZD1222 doses. Donor demographics were predominantly white British with a female majority; clonal diversity may be underestimated.

This table comes from immunoSEQ multiplex PCR, and its TCRdb copy is limited to in-frame clones, with some not included. This table has 100,000 or so clones, around nine tenths appearing once. This clonotype was obtained from an adult in good health. Sample: peripheral blood, taken on day 0 of AZD1222 vaccination. The rearrangement joins TRBV10-3 to TRBJ1-1; D is uncertain. CDR3 sequence: CAITNGSPTEAFF. The CDR3 region has the DNA TGTGCCATCACCAATGGAAGCCCAACTGAAGCTTTCTTT.